Below, 32 T cell receptor beta chains from the same sample are listed, as sequenced in a study of blood T cell repertoires in COVID-19. Profiled with immunoSEQ multiplex PCR; TCRdb holds only in-frame clones, not every one. The table records about 240,000 clones, just under 85% of them present only once. The sample comprised peripheral blood. All receptors derive from a man aged 50-60 years with acute or convalescent COVID-19.

V usage is TRBV11-2 and J usage is TRBJ2-6; D uncertain. The V end was cut by 0 bases, the J end by 0 bases, with 3 bases between. Germline V gene lookup returns CDR1 SGHAT and CDR2 FQNNGV. This CDR3 is built from 15 residues. Here the CDR3 reads CASSLDGSGANVLTF. The CDR3 nucleotides read TGTGCCAGCAGCTTAGACGGCTCTGGGGCCAACGTCCTGACTTTC.

The chain recombines TRBV28 with TRBJ2-7; TRBD2 might be the D (6 bases). This CDR3 region has 14 residues. Germline V gene data show CDR1 as MDHEN and CDR2 as SYDVKM. The ends were cut back, 3 bases at V and 5 bases at J, with 14 bases in the middle. The CDR3 DNA sequence: TGTGCCAGCAGTTTGGGCGGGATACTCAACGAGCAGTACTTC. Translated, it gives CASSLGGILNEQYF.

The chain employs TRBV10-3 and TRBJ1-5; 7 nucleotides match TRBD1. J gave up 3 bases and V 6 bases, and 2 bases lay outside the gene matches. The CDR3 is made up of 13 amino acids. Germline V CDR1 and CDR2: ENHRY, SYGVKD. CDR3 sequence reads: CAISGQVNQPQHF. The CDR3 DNA is TGTGCCATCAGCGGACAGGTCAATCAGCCCCAGCATTTT.

This chain uses TRBV19 with TRBJ1-1; possible D gene TRBD1, 6 bases. The CDR3 consists of 15 residues. V lost 3 bases and J lost 1, with 12 bases in between. Germline CDR1 LNHDA, CDR2 SQIVND (reference sequence). CDR3 DNA: TGTGCCAGTAGTATTCCGGGACAAAGGAACACTGAAGCTTTCTTT. Its translation is CASSIPGQRNTEAFF.

The V and J genes are TRBV2 and TRBJ2-1, with TRBD1 identical over 11 bases. Germline values: CDR1 SNHLY, CDR2 FYNNEI. CDR3 length equals 15 residues. Trimming removed 4 bases from V and 3 bases from J; junction bases left unmatched: 2. CDR3 loop: CASSVGTGGYNEQFF. DNA of the CDR3: TGTGCCAGCAGTGTAGGGACAGGGGGCTACAATGAGCAGTTCTTC. Complete variable domain (other parts from reference TRBV2 and TRBJ2-1): EPEVTQTPSHQVTQMGQEVILRCVPISNHLYFYWYRQILGQKVEFLVSFYNNEISEKSEIFDDQFSVERPDGSNFTLKIRSTKLEDSAMYFCASSVGTGGYNEQFFGPGTRLTVL.

This clone showed up just a few times. This chain links TRBV7-2 with TRBJ1-6; TRBD1 is a possible D gene (5 bases). V was pared by 5 bases and J by 0 bases, with 11 bases between. The germline V gene has CDR1 SGHTA and CDR2 FQGNSA. The CDR3 consists of 16 residues. CDR3 nucleotide sequence: TGTGCCAGCAGCCCCCCAGGGTACTCCTATAATTCACCCCTCCACTTT. Amino acids: CASSPPGYSYNSPLHF. Supplemented by reference TRBV7-2 and TRBJ1-6, the full variable domain reads GAGVSQSPSNKVTEKGKDVELRCDPISGHTALYWYRQSLGQGLEFLIYFQGNSAPDKSGLPSDRFSAERTGGSVSTLTIQRTQQEDSAVYLCASSPPGYSYNSPLHFGNGTRLTVT.

About this clone: Additional DNA sequences in this sample encode the identical CDR3. The V and J genes are TRBV30 and TRBJ2-2; D ambiguous. The CDR3 is made up of 12 amino acids. In germline, CDR1 is GTSNPN, CDR2 SVGIG (reference sequence). The germline V and J ends were trimmed by 2 bases and 3 bases, with 4 bases remaining between them. The CDR3, as DNA: TGTGCCTGGAGTCCCGACACCGGGGAGCTGTTTTTT. Its protein is CAWSPDTGELFF.

The V gene is TRBV19, the J gene TRBJ1-2; 7 bases map to TRBD1. Germline CDR1 is LNHDA and CDR2 is SQIVND (reference sequence). Unmatched junction bases numbered 14, after V lost 5 bases and J lost 8 bases. CDR3 size: 15 residues. The CDR3 nucleotides are TGTGCCAGTAGTCCAATGGGAGGACAGGCTCTAGGCTACACCTTC. Its protein is CASSPMGGQALGYTF.

The rearrangement links TRBV4-2 to TRBJ2-5; D unresolved. CDR1 is LGHNA, CDR2 YNFKEQ, per germline. Trimming pared 2 bases from V and 3 bases from J, leaving 7 bases between. The CDR3 is made up of 13 amino acids. The CDR3 DNA reads TGTGCCAGCAGCCAAAGCCCGGAAGAGACCCAGTACTTC. Translation: CASSQSPEETQYF.

This chain links TRBV5-1 with TRBJ1-2; 10 bases line up with TRBD1. The CDR3 is made up of 15 amino acids. Losses at the gene ends were 1 base for V and 3 bases for J; bases not matched to a gene: 3. Germline loops: CDR1 SGHRS, CDR2 YFSETQ. CDR3 region: CASSLPGQGHYGYTF. CDR3 DNA: TGCGCCAGCAGCTTGCCGGGACAGGGGCACTATGGCTACACCTTC.

CDR3 protein: CASSLAGTGVYEQYF. The CDR3 region has the DNA TGTGCCAGCAGTTTAGCCGGGACAGGGGTATACGAGCAGTACTTC. This sequence joins TRBV28 and TRBJ2-7; 10 nucleotides agree with TRBD1. Germline CDR1 is MDHEN and CDR2 is SYDVKM. This CDR3 is built from 15 residues. V trimming: 2 bases; J trimming: 4 bases; junction bases outside the gene matches: 5. The full variable domain, with the rest looked up from reference TRBV28 and TRBJ2-7, is DVKVTQSSRYLVKRTGEKVFLECVQDMDHENMFWYRQDPGLGLRLIYFSYDVKMKEKGDIPEGYSVSREKKERFSLILESASTNQTSMYLCASSLAGTGVYEQYFGPGTRLTVT.

The chain links TRBV18 to TRBJ2-7; 8 nucleotides line up with TRBD1. Unmatched junction bases numbered 11, after V lost 3 bases and J lost 4 bases. Germline values: CDR1 KGHSH, CDR2 LQKENI. The CDR3 consists of 16 residues. CDR3 in DNA: TGTGCCAGCTCACCTCACCAAGCAGGGGGCGGGTACGAGCAGTACTTC. It codes for CASSPHQAGGGYEQYF.

This clone appeared a few times. Other DNA sequences within the sample encode an identical CDR3. The chain joins TRBV12-3 or TRBV12-4 to TRBJ2-7, with D uncertain. The CDR3 spans 11 residues. V was cut by 5 bases and J by 4 bases, with 6 bases left in between. The DNA for the CDR3 is TGTGCCAGCAGTAATTATTACGAGCAGTACTTC. Protein product: CASSNYYEQYF.

V and J are TRBV29-1 and TRBJ2-7; D possibly corresponds to TRBD1 (6 bases). Trimming cost V 1 base and J 5 bases, with 15 bases left between them. The germline CDR1 and CDR2 sequences are SQVTM and ANQGSEA. This CDR3 contains 14 residues. The CDR3 region is CSVEGGRGFDEQYF. The CDR3 nucleotides are TGCAGCGTTGAAGGAGGCAGGGGTTTCGACGAGCAGTACTTC.

The rearrangement links TRBV30 to TRBJ1-3, with D possibly matching TRBD1 (5 bases). Between the trimmed V and J ends, which lost 2 bases and 7 bases, there was a span of 12 bases. The CDR3 covers 13 residues. The germline CDR1 and CDR2 sequences are GTSNPN and SVGIG (reference sequence). The DNA for the CDR3 is TGTGCCTGGAGTCCGGACACGCGGAACACCATATATTTT. Its protein product is CAWSPDTRNTIYF.

The genes are TRBV27 and TRBJ2-7; no definite D call. The V and J ends lost 1 base and 1 base respectively, with 5 bases between them. CDR3 length equals 13 residues. Germline V gene lookup returns CDR1 MNHEY and CDR2 SMNVEV (reference sequence). CDR3 residues: CASSLFGSYEQYF. CDR3 nucleotides: TGTGCCAGCAGTTTATTCGGGTCCTACGAGCAGTACTTC.

The V gene is TRBV28, the J gene TRBJ1-1; D is unresolved. CDR3 length equals 14 residues. The germline V gene encodes CDR1 MDHEN and CDR2 SYDVKM. V lost 6 bases to trimming and J lost 0 bases, with 11 bases between them. The chain's CDR3 is CASSPRELNTEAFF. The CDR3 DNA follows: TGTGCCAGCAGCCCTAGGGAGTTGAACACTGAAGCTTTCTTT.

This clone was observed once. CDR3 nucleotide sequence: TGCGCCAGCAGCAGAAACAGGGTAGGAATCTACGAGCAGTACTTC. Translating it yields CASSRNRVGIYEQYF. This chain joins TRBV5-1 and TRBJ2-7, with D perhaps matching TRBD1 (6 bases). The V end was cut by 4 bases, the J end by 3 bases, with 17 bases between. This CDR3 has 15 residues. The germline V gene encodes CDR1 SGHRS and CDR2 YFSETQ.

This chain links TRBV27 with TRBJ2-7, with D unclear. Trimming removed 2 bases at V and 1 base at J, with 9 bases between. Germline loops: CDR1 MNHEY, CDR2 SMNVEV (reference sequence). The CDR3 length is 14 residues. The DNA for the CDR3 is TGTGCCAGCAGTTTAACCCTGCGGTCCTACGAGCAGTACTTC. Encoded protein: CASSLTLRSYEQYF.

V is TRBV30 and J is TRBJ2-7, with 14 bases matching TRBD2. V lost 3 bases, J lost 0 bases, and 7 bases stayed unmatched. The CDR3 is 17 amino acids. Germline V gene sequence: CDR1 GTSNPN, CDR2 SVGIG (reference sequence). For the CDR3, the DNA is TGTGCCTGGAGGGGGACTAGCGGGGGTAAAAGCTCCTACGAGCAGTACTTC. Amino acid sequence: CAWRGTSGGKSSYEQYF. The entire variable domain, with the rest obtained from reference TRBV30 and TRBJ2-7, is as follows: SQTIHQWPATLVQPVGSPLSLECTVEGTSNPNLYWYRQAAGRGLQLLFYSVGIGQISSEVPQNLSASRPQDRQFILSSKKLLLSDSGFYLCAWRGTSGGKSSYEQYFGPGTRLTVT.

The V call is TRBV10-3, the J call TRBJ2-7, with 9 nucleotides matching TRBD2. The CDR3 contains 16 residues. V lost 7 bases to trimming and J lost 6 bases; unmatched junction nucleotides: 16. The germline CDR1 and CDR2 sequences are ENHRY and SYGVKD. CDR3 in amino acids: CAITRTSANDGGEQYF. As DNA, the CDR3 is TGTGCCATCACCCGGACTAGCGCAAATGACGGCGGCGAGCAGTACTTC.

The chain links TRBV3-1 (or the pseudogene TRBV3-2) to TRBJ2-7, with TRBD2 matching over 14 bases. This CDR3 contains 15 residues. The germline CDR1 and CDR2 sequences are LGHDT and YNNKEL (reference sequence). The V segment lost 3 bases and the J segment 4 bases; nucleotides outside the gene matches: 2. The CDR3, as DNA: TGTGCCAGCAGCCACGGGACTAGCGGGAGATACGAGCAGTACTTC. This gives the protein CASSHGTSGRYEQYF.

V usage is TRBV7-6 and J usage is TRBJ2-7; 9 nucleotides match TRBD1. The CDR3 runs 15 residues. V lost 8 bases to trimming and J lost 4 bases; unmatched junction nucleotides: 12. The germline CDR1 and CDR2 sequences are SGHVS and FNYEAQ. The CDR3 reads CASSPGPTGGYEQYF. The DNA of the CDR3 is TGTGCCAGCTCCCCGGGTCCGACAGGGGGTTACGAGCAGTACTTC. The full variable domain, with the rest looked up from reference TRBV7-6 and TRBJ2-7, is GAGVSQSPRYKVTKRGQDVALRCDPISGHVSLYWYRQALGQGPEFLTYFNYEAQQDKSGLPNDRFSAERPEGSISTLTIQRTEQRDSAMYRCASSPGPTGGYEQYFGPGTRLTVT.

J is TRBJ2-7 and V is TRBV27; the match to TRBD2 covers 10 bases. V dropped 5 bases and J dropped 4; count of bases not matched to a gene: 14. From germline, CDR1 is MNHEY and CDR2 SMNVEV (reference sequence). CDR3 size: 17 residues. The CDR3 sequence: CASSPFSGTSEPYEQYF. CDR3 DNA sequence: TGTGCCAGCAGTCCGTTTTCCGGGACTAGCGAACCGTACGAGCAGTACTTC.

Only one count was recorded for this clone. This chain joins TRBV19 and TRBJ2-5; 9 bases map to TRBD2. Per the germline V gene, CDR1 is LNHDA and CDR2 is SQIVND (reference sequence). V lost 6 bases, J lost 1 base, and 9 bases stayed unmatched. The length of the CDR3 is 16 residues. CDR3 in DNA: TGTGCCAGTAGGACCAAGGGACTAGCTGTCCAAGAGACCCAGTACTTC. Protein sequence: CASRTKGLAVQETQYF.

This clone was recorded a few times. J is TRBJ2-1 and V is TRBV27, with 9 bases that match TRBD2. The CDR3 loop spans 16 amino acids. The junction had 6 bases not matched to a gene; V was cut back by 6 bases and J by 0 bases. Germline CDR1 MNHEY, CDR2 SMNVEV (reference sequence). CDR3 sequence reads: CASSRLAEPSYNEQFF. CDR3 nucleotide sequence: TGTGCCAGCAGCCGACTAGCGGAGCCCTCCTACAATGAGCAGTTCTTC.

V is TRBV4-2 and J is TRBJ2-7; the D is unclear. The ends were cut back, 1 base at V and 4 bases at J, with 8 bases in the middle. This CDR3 comprises 13 residues. Germline V lookup: CDR1 LGHNA, CDR2 YNFKEQ. The CDR3 nucleotides are TGTGCCAGCAGCCAAGGGCAGAATTACGAGCAGTACTTC. Protein product: CASSQGQNYEQYF.

This chain joins TRBV7-9 and TRBJ1-2; D is ambiguous. The CDR3 is 14 residues long. V lost 1 base to trimming and J lost 4 bases, with 10 bases between them. Looked up from germline, CDR1 is SEHNR and CDR2 is FQNEAQ (reference sequence). Here the CDR3 DNA reads TGTGCCAGCAGCTTAGAGTTGGGCCCCTATGGCTACACCTTC. Translated, it gives CASSLELGPYGYTF.

This clone appeared once. The chain employs TRBV10-3 and TRBJ2-3; TRBD2 matches at 13 bases. J lost 7 bases, V lost 4 bases, and 17 bases had no gene match. The germline gives CDR1 ENHRY, CDR2 SYGVKD. The CDR3 runs 19 residues. The chain's CDR3 is CAISARGLAGTNPGNTQYF. The DNA for the CDR3 is TGTGCCATCAGTGCCCGGGGACTAGCGGGGACCAACCCAGGAAATACGCAGTATTTT.

This chain uses TRBV11-3 with TRBJ2-2; 9 positions match TRBD2. The CDR3 totals 17 residues. Trimming removed 7 bases from V and 6 bases from J; junction bases left unmatched: 15. Per the germline V gene, CDR1 is SGHNT and CDR2 is YENEEA. The CDR3 sequence: CASTIGLAPSSAGELFF. The CDR3 coding sequence is TGTGCCAGCACCATAGGACTAGCGCCCAGTTCCGCCGGGGAGCTGTTTTTT.

The chain employs TRBV19 and TRBJ1-4, with D tentatively TRBD1 (6 bases). The ends were cut back, 5 bases at V and 8 bases at J, with 21 bases in the middle. This CDR3 spans 16 amino acids. CDR1 LNHDA and CDR2 SQIVND come from the germline V gene (reference sequence). The CDR3 sequence: CASSGTSKGWVEKLFF. Here the CDR3 DNA reads TGTGCCAGTAGTGGGACAAGTAAGGGTTGGGTCGAAAAACTGTTTTTT.

In this sample, this clone turned up a few times. The chain uses TRBV19 and TRBJ1-2; D might be TRBD1 (6 bases). CDR3 length: 15 amino acids. Trimming stripped 6 bases from V and 7 bases from J, with 21 bases between. CDR1 is LNHDA, CDR2 SQIVND, per germline (reference sequence). The CDR3 sequence: CASSLKAGESAGYTF. CDR3 bases: TGTGCCAGTAGCCTTAAGGCAGGGGAATCCGCTGGCTACACCTTC.